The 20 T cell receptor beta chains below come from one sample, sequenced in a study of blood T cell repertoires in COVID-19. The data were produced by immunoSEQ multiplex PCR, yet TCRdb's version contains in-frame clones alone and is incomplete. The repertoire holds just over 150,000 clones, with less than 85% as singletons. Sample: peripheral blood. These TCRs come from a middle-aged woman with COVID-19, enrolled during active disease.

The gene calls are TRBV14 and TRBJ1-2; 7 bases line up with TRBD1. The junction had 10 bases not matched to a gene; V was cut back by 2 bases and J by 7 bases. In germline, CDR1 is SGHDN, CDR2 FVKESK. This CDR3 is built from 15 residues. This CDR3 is CASSQRYRGSGGYTF. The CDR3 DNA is TGTGCCAGCAGCCAACGATACAGGGGTTCGGGTGGCTACACCTTC.

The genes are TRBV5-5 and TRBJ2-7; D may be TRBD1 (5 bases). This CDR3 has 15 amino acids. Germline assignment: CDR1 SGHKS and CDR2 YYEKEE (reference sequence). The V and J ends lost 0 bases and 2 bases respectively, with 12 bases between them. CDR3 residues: CASSLVSGPTYEQYF. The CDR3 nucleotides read TGTGCCAGCAGCTTGGTTTCAGGGCCCACCTACGAGCAGTACTTC.

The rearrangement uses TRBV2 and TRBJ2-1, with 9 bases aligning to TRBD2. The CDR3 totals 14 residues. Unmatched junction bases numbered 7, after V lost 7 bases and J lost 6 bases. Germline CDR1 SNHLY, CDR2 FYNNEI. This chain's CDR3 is CASTAGLAFNEQFF. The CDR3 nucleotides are TGTGCCAGCACAGCGGGACTAGCATTCAATGAGCAGTTCTTC.

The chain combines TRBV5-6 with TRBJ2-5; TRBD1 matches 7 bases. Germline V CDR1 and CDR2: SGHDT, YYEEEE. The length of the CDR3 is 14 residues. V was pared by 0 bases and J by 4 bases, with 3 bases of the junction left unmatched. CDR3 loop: CASSLERGLETQYF. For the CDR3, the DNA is TGTGCCAGCAGCTTGGAGAGGGGGCTAGAGACCCAGTACTTC.

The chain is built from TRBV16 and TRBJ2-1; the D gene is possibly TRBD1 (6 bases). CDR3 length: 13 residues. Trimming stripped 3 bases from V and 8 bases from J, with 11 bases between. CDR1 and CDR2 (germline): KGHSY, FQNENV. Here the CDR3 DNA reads TGTGCCAGCAGCCACTTACAGGGCGATGAGCAGTTCTTC. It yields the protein CASSHLQGDEQFF. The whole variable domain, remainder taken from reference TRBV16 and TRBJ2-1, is GEEVAQTPKHLVRGEGQKAKLYCAPIKGHSYVFWYQQVLKNEFKFLISFQNENVFDETGMPKERFSAKCLPNSPCSLEIQATKLEDSAVYFCASSHLQGDEQFFGPGTRLTVL.

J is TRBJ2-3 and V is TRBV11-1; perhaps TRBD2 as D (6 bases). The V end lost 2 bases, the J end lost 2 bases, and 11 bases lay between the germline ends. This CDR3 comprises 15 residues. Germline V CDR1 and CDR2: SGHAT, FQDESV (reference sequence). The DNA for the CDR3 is TGTGCCAGCAGCTTATCCGCGGGGCCCACAGATACGCAGTATTTT. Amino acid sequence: CASSLSAGPTDTQYF.

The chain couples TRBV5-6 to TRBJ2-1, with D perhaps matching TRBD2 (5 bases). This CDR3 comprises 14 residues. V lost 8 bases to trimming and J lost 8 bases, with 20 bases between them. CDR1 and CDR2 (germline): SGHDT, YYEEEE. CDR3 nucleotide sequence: TGTGCCAGTATGCGCAGTCTAGCAGTCCATGAGCAGTTCTTC. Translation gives CASMRSLAVHEQFF.

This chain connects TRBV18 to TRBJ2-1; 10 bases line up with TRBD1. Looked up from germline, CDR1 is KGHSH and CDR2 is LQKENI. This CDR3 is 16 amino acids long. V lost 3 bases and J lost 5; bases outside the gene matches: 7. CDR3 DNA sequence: TGTGCCAGCTCACCCTCGACAGGGGGCGCAAACAATGAGCAGTTCTTC. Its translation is CASSPSTGGANNEQFF.

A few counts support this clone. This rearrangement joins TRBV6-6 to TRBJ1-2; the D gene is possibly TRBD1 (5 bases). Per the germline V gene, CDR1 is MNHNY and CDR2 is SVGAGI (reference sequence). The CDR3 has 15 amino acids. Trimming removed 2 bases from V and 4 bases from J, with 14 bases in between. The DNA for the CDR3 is TGTGCCAGCAGTTACGGGGGGTCAGGGCCCTATGGCTACACCTTC. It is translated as CASSYGGSGPYGYTF.

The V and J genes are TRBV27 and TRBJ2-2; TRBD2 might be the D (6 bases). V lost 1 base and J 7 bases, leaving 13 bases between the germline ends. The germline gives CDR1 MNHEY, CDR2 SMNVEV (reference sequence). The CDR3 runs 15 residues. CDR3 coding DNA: TGTGCCAGCAGTTTATTGGGGGGATTGGGCGGGGAGCTGTTTTTT. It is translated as CASSLLGGLGGELFF.

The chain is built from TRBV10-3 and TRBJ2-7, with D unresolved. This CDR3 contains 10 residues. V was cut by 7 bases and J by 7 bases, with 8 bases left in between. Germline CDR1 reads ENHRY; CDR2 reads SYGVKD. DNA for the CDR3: TGTGCCATCACGCGGTGTGAGCAGTACGTC. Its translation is CAITRCEQYV.

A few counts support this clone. This CDR3 reads CASSFRTGDINEQFF. CDR3 nucleotides: TGTGCCAGCAGCTTTCGGACAGGGGACATCAATGAGCAGTTCTTC. The chain carries TRBV5-4 and TRBJ2-1, with 9 bases fitting TRBD1. The CDR3 sequence is 15 residues long. Germline V gene sequence: CDR1 SGHNT, CDR2 YYREEE (reference sequence). After removal of 2 bases from V and 6 bases from J, the junction contained 6 bases not matched to a gene.

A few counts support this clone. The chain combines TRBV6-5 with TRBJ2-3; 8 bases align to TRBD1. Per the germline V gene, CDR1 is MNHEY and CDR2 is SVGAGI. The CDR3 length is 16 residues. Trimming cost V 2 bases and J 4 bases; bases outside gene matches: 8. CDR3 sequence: CASSYRRSGGADTQYF. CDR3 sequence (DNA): TGTGCCAGCAGTTACCGCCGTTCAGGGGGCGCAGATACGCAGTATTTT.

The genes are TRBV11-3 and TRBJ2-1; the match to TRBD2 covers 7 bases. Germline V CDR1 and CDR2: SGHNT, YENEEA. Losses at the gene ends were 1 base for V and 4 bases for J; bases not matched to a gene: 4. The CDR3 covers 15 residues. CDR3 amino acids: CASSLGGSGYNEQFF. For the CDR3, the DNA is TGTGCCAGCAGCTTAGGCGGGAGTGGTTACAATGAGCAGTTCTTC.

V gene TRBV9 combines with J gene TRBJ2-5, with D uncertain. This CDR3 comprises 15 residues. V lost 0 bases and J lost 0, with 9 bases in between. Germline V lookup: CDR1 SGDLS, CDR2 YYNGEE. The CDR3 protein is CASSVGLWYQETQYF. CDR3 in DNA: TGTGCCAGCAGCGTAGGGCTCTGGTACCAAGAGACCCAGTACTTC.

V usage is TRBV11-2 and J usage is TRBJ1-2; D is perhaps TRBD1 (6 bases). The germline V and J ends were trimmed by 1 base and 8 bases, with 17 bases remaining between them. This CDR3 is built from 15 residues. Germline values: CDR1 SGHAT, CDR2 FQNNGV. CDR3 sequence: CASSLVVGAGVGYTF. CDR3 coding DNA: TGTGCCAGCAGCTTAGTTGTGGGGGCTGGTGTCGGCTACACCTTC.

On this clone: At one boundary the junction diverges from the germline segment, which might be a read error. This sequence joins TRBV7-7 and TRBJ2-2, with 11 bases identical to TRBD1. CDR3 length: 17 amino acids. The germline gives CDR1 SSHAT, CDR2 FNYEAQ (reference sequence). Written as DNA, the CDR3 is TGTGCTAGCAGCTCCCGGACAGGGGGCTTCAACACCGGGGAGCTGTTTTTT. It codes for CASSSRTGGFNTGELFF.

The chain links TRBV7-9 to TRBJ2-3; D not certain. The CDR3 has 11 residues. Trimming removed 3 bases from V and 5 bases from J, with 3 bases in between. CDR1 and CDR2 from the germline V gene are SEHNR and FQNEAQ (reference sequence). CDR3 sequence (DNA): TGTGCCAGCAGCTTTAAAGATACGCAGTATTTT. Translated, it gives CASSFKDTQYF.

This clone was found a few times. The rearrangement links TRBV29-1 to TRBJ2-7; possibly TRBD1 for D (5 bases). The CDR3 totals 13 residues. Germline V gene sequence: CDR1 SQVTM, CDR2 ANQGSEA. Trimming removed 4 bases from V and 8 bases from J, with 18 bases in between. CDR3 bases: TGCAGCGTTGTCCCGGACACACCCGGGCAGCAGTACTTC. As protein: CSVVPDTPGQQYF.

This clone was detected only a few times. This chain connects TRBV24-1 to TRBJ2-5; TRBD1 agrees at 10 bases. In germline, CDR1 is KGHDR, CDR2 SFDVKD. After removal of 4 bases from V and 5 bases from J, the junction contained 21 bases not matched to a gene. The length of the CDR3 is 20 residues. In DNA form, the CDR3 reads TGTGCCACCAGTGACCCTAGAAAAGGGACAGGGGTCATTTCTAGTGAGACCCAGTACTTC. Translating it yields CATSDPRKGTGVISSETQYF.